This T cell receptor (beta chain) was obtained from a study of CD8 T cells in ankylosing spondylitis. General study points: Reportedly, significant enrichment of disease-linked clones occurred in matched ankylosing spondylitis synovial fluid. Certain motif variants had earlier been reported in reactive arthritis synovial fluid and blood. Ankylosing spondylitis blood seemed to carry a telltale TCR beta motif made of several highly homologous variants.

The CDR3 has 13 amino acids. Trimming took 5 bases from V and 3 from J, leaving 11 bases between them. It was by quantitative 5'-RACE with molecular barcodes that TCR beta libraries were made. TCRdb called the 5' RACE reads again in MiXCR, with one record for every CDR3 protein. The sample carries about 510,000 distinct CDR3 sequences, roughly 5.2% recorded once. This clonotype has at least ten counts. No antigen is known for it. V and J are TRBV12-3 or TRBV12-4 and TRBJ2-7; no firm D call. The sequenced material came from blood, either unsorted or a sorted T cell fraction (not recorded which). The sequence was collected from a male donor with ankylosing spondylitis. The CDR3 protein is CASSSWAVYEQYF. CDR3 nucleotides: TGTGCCAGCAGTAGCTGGGCAGTCTACGAGCAGTACTTC.